This is a list of T cell receptor beta chains from one sample in a study of ipilimumab plus nivolumab after autologous stem cell transplantation. Method: immunoSEQ multiplex PCR; TCRdb's copy keeps in-frame clones and lacks some. This sample yields roughly 9,700 clones, of which approximately 72% are seen a single time; approximately 8.2% belongs to the top ten. This specimen consisted of PBMCs, obtained in a trial of ipilimumab plus nivolumab as post-transplant consolidation. The source is a male donor with diffuse large B-cell lymphoma. Each CDR3 is given with its conserved first and last residue. D genes are given only for firm matches. For some rows the clone size is stated as once, few or many, or as a class when expanded; others skip it.

J | D | size | V | DNA | CDR3
TRBJ1-4 | TRBD1 | few | TRBV5-4 | TGTGCCAGCAGGCGGGGGGGGACAGCTGAAAAACTGTTTTTT | CASRRGGTAEKLFF
TRBJ1-6 | TRBD1 | . | TRBV4-2 | TGTGCCAGCAGCTCCGGACAGGGAGAAGATCTGGGTTCACCCCTCCACTTT | CASSSGQGEDLGSPLHF
TRBJ2-3 | . | once | TRBV13 | TGTGCCAGCAGCCTCGGACCCGACCCAATAACAGATACGCAGTATTTT | CASSLGPDPITDTQYF
TRBJ1-1 | . | few | TRBV28 | TGTGCCAGCAGTTTTTCCGGGAACACTGAAGCTTTCTTT | CASSFSGNTEAFF
TRBJ2-3 | TRBD2 | . | TRBV28 | TGTGCCAGCAGTTTACTGCCCCAACTAGCGGGGGGATGGGATACGCAGTATTTT | CASSLLPQLAGGWDTQYF
TRBJ1-1 | . | . | TRBV30 | TGTGCCTGGAAGCAGGGGCTGGTTGGCACTGAAGCTTTCTTT | CAWKQGLVGTEAFF
TRBJ2-7 | . | . | TRBV6-5 | TGTGCCAGCAGTTACAGATTAGGGAGGGAGCAGTACTTC | CASSYRLGREQYF
TRBJ1-5 | . | . | TRBV6-1 | TGTGCCAGCAGTGAAGCCGGCACGTATAGCAATCAGCCCCAGCATTTT | CASSEAGTYSNQPQHF
TRBJ1-2 | . | . | TRBV4-2 | TGTGCCAGCAGCCCCGACGGGGTGGACTCGGGCTACACCTTC | CASSPDGVDSGYTF
TRBJ1-5 | . | . | TRBV30 | TGTGCCTGGAGTGTACGGGGCAGTTATCAGCCCCAGCATTTT | CAWSVRGSYQPQHF
TRBJ2-5 | . | . | TRBV28 | TGTGCCAGCAGTCGAGGTACAGGGTTATGGGAGACCCAGTACTTC | CASSRGTGLWETQYF
TRBJ2-2 | TRBD2 | . | TRBV5-1 | TGCGCCAGCAGCTTGTCTCTAGCGGGAACCGGGGAGCTGTTTTTT | CASSLSLAGTGELFF
TRBJ2-2 | TRBD2 | . | TRBV18 | TGTGCCAGCTCCCCGACTAGCCCCGCGAACACCGGGGAGCTGTTTTTT | CASSPTSPANTGELFF
TRBJ1-2 | . | . | TRBV7-9 | TGTGCCAGCAGCTGGCGGGGGGGTTATGGCTACACCTTC | CASSWRGGYGYTF
TRBJ1-1 | . | . | TRBV9 | TGTGCCAGCAGCGTCCCAGAGAGGGGGGTTGCTGAAGCTTTCTTT | CASSVPERGVAEAFF
TRBJ2-3 | TRBD2 | . | TRBV19 | TGTGCCAGTAGAGAACTAGCGGGGCTTACAGATACGCAGTATTTT | CASRELAGLTDTQYF
TRBJ1-2 | TRBD1 | . | TRBV4-2 | TGTGCCAGCAGCCAAGGGGACAGCTACTATGGCTACACCTTC | CASSQGDSYYGYTF
TRBJ1-5 | . | . | TRBV27 | TGTGCCAGCAGCCCTTGGGTCGGGGTGAATAGCAATCAGCCCCAGCATTTT | CASSPWVGVNSNQPQHF
TRBJ2-1 | . | . | TRBV7-6 | TGTGCCAGCAGCTTATTCGGGTCAGGGTCCTACAATGAGCAGTTCTTC | CASSLFGSGSYNEQFF
TRBJ2-5 | . | . | TRBV18 | TGTGCCAGCTCACCGGGTCAAGAGACCCAGTACTTC | CASSPGQETQYF
TRBJ2-2 | TRBD2 | . | TRBV6-5 | TGTGCCAGCAGTTACTCAAGCGGGGGGCCCACCGGGGAGCTGTTTTTT | CASSYSSGGPTGELFF
TRBJ2-5 | . | . | TRBV2 | TGTGCCAGCAGTGACAGGCGACTGCAAGAGACCCAGTACTTC | CASSDRRLQETQYF
TRBJ1-6 | TRBD1 | . | TRBV4-3 | TGCGCCAGCAGCCAAGACCCCATGTATGCAGGGGGCTATTCACCCCTCCACTTT | CASSQDPMYAGGYSPLHF
TRBJ1-1 | . | . | TRBV28 | TGTGCCAGCAGTTTATTGGAGGGGCGATACACTGAAGCTTTCTTT | CASSLLEGRYTEAFF
TRBJ2-2 | . | . | TRBV5-1 | TGCGCCAGCAGCTTGGAACAGATCACCGGGGAGCTGTTTTTT | CASSLEQITGELFF
TRBJ1-1 | TRBD1 | . | TRBV29-1 | TGCAGCGTGGGGTCAGACAGGGCAGGGACTGAAGCTTTCTTT | CSVGSDRAGTEAFF
TRBJ2-5 | TRBD1 | few | TRBV9 | TGTGCCAGCAGCCCCTCTCGGGACAGGCACCAAGAGACCCAGTACTTC | CASSPSRDRHQETQYF
TRBJ2-1 | TRBD1 | . | TRBV6-1 | TGTGCCAGCAAAAGACAGGGGGCGAATGAGCAGTTCTTC | CASKRQGANEQFF
TRBJ2-1 | . | . | TRBV9 | TGTGCCAGCAGCTTTAGCGGTTCCTACAATGAGCAGTTCTTC | CASSFSGSYNEQFF
TRBJ2-3 | TRBD2 | . | TRBV18 | TGTGCCAGCTCACCGCCAATAGCGGGGGGCAGGTATTTT | CASSPPIAGGRYF
TRBJ1-4 | . | . | TRBV15 | TGTGCCACCAGCAGAACAGCAGGATTCAATGAAAAACTGTTTTTT | CATSRTAGFNEKLFF
TRBJ2-5 | . | . | TRBV14 | TGTGCCAGCAGCCAAGACGGCTCCCGGCGAGAGACCCAGTACTTC | CASSQDGSRRETQYF
TRBJ2-3 | . | . | TRBV29-1 | TGCAGCGTTGTTGGCGGGGCCACAGATACGCAGTATTTT | CSVVGGATDTQYF
TRBJ1-1 | . | . | TRBV4-2 | TGTGCCAGCAGCCAAGATCTGTTGAACACTGAAGCTTTCTTT | CASSQDLLNTEAFF
TRBJ1-5 | . | . | TRBV19 | TGTGCCAGTACACCCCGGGCTGATTTGGTGGAGCCCCAGCATTTT | CASTPRADLVEPQHF
TRBJ2-7 | . | once | TRBV6-1 | TGTGCCAGCACTGAGCCGTCAACCTACGAGCAGTACTTC | CASTEPSTYEQYF
TRBJ2-2 | TRBD1 | few | TRBV5-1 | TGCGCCAGCAGCTTGGCAGGACAGGGGGCGTCCGGGGAGCTGTTTTTT | CASSLAGQGASGELFF
TRBJ2-3 | . | . | TRBV9 | TGTGCCAGCAGCGTAGCTACGGGCAGGAGCACAGATACGCAGTATTTT | CASSVATGRSTDTQYF
TRBJ2-7 | TRBD1 | once | TRBV19 | TGTGCCAGTAGTATAGCAGGGGGAAGTTACTACGAGCAGTACTTC | CASSIAGGSYYEQYF
TRBJ2-3 | TRBD2 | few | TRBV30 | TGTGCCTATACGGGAGGTCCGATCGCAAATACGCAGTATTTT | CAYTGGPIANTQYF
TRBJ2-5 | TRBD1 | . | TRBV7-6 | TGTGCCAGCAGCTTAGAACAGGGGGCGCAGACCCAGTACTTC | CASSLEQGAQTQYF
TRBJ2-6 | . | . | TRBV28 | TGTGCCAGCATGGAAAGCCCCAGGGCCAACGTCCTGACTTTC | CASMESPRANVLTF
TRBJ1-3 | . | . | TRBV11-3 | TGTGCCGGGGACGGAGTCTCTGGAAACACCATATATTTT | CAGDGVSGNTIYF
TRBJ1-6 | . | . | TRBV7-9 | TGTGCCAGCAGCTTATCGGGTCCTTCACCCCTCCACTTT | CASSLSGPSPLHF
TRBJ1-1 | . | once | TRBV4-2 | TGTGCCAGCAGCCAAGATAGGAGGGTGTTGGCTGAAGCTTTCTTT | CASSQDRRVLAEAFF
TRBJ2-3 | TRBD1 | . | TRBV6-4 | TGTGCCAGCAGTGAAGGGACAGGGGTAACAGATACGCAGTATTTT | CASSEGTGVTDTQYF
TRBJ2-7 | . | . | TRBV18 | TGTGCCAGCTCATGGGCTTCCAGCTCCTACGAGCAGTACTTC | CASSWASSSYEQYF
TRBJ2-2 | . | . | TRBV10-3 | TGTGCCATCAGGAGGGACGCGAACACCGGGGAGCTGTTTTTT | CAIRRDANTGELFF
TRBJ1-5 | . | few | TRBV19 | TGTGCCAGTAGTATAGTAATCGGCTTCAATCAGCCCCAGCATTTT | CASSIVIGFNQPQHF
TRBJ1-6 | . | . | TRBV2 | TGTGCCAGCACCGGGACCGATTCTCCCCTCCACTTT | CASTGTDSPLHF
TRBJ2-3 | TRBD2 | . | TRBV9 | TGTGCCAGCAGCCGCCGGACTAGCGGCGCAGATACGCAGTATTTT | CASSRRTSGADTQYF
TRBJ2-3 | . | . | TRBV7-3 | TGTGCCAGCAGCTTGGGTACAGGGCTGACTAGCACAGATACGCAGTATTTT | CASSLGTGLTSTDTQYF
TRBJ2-5 | TRBD2 | . | TRBV9 | TGTGCCAGCAGCTCAGGGACTAGCGGGGGGGCCTGGGGAGAGACCCAGTACTTC | CASSSGTSGGAWGETQYF
TRBJ2-5 | TRBD2 | . | TRBV10-2 | TGCGCCACGCGGGGGGCTTTTACGGAGACCCAGTACTTC | CATRGAFTETQYF